The 14 T cell receptor beta chains below all came from one sample that was sequenced in a study of blood T cell repertoires in COVID-19. This table comes from immunoSEQ multiplex PCR, and its TCRdb copy is limited to in-frame clones, with some not included. The table lists roughly 250,000 clones, around 89% of them singletons. The sequenced sample consisted of PBMCs or T cells enriched from blood (not recorded which). All receptors come from a woman aged 40 to 55 with acute COVID-19.

V gene TRBV28 combines with J gene TRBJ1-4; D uncertain. The CDR3 extends over 12 amino acids. V was cut by 3 bases and J by 8 bases, with 7 bases left in between. The germline CDR1 and CDR2 sequences are MDHEN and SYDVKM. The CDR3 region is CASSLTQEKLFF. CDR3 DNA sequence: TGTGCCAGCAGTTTGACACAGGAAAAACTGTTTTTT.

The J gene is TRBJ2-2, the V gene TRBV5-4, with a weak D call TRBD1 (8 bases). CDR1 is SGHNT and CDR2 is YYREEE in the germline V gene (reference sequence). With 4 bases removed from V and 5 bases from J, the gap between germline ends came to 15 bases. CDR3 length equals 15 residues. CDR3 region: CASSRNRGGTGELFF. CDR3 DNA: TGTGCCAGCAGCCGCAACAGGGGGGGAACCGGGGAGCTGTTTTTT.

On this clone itself: This same CDR3 is encoded by further DNA sequences in the sample. The CDR3 bases are TGTGCCAGCAGCGTAGGTAGCGCCTACAATGAGCAGTTCTTC. Amino acids: CASSVGSAYNEQFF. V and J are TRBV9 and TRBJ2-1; TRBD2 is a possible D gene (5 bases). This CDR3 spans 14 amino acids. Trimming took off 0 bases at V and 2 bases at J, with 6 bases between the two ends. Germline V gene lookup returns CDR1 SGDLS and CDR2 YYNGEE.

This clone appeared a single time. The chain joins TRBV3-1 (or the pseudogene TRBV3-2) to TRBJ2-7; TRBD2 agrees at 8 bases. The CDR3 runs 15 residues. V dropped 3 bases and J dropped 2; count of bases not matched to a gene: 6. Germline V gene lookup returns CDR1 LGHDT and CDR2 YNNKEL (reference sequence). CDR3 loop: CASSQGLAGTYEQYF. The CDR3, as DNA: TGTGCCAGCAGCCAGGGTCTAGCGGGCACCTACGAGCAGTACTTC.

The chain carries TRBV9 and TRBJ1-1; a weak D match, TRBD1 (6 bases). Germline values: CDR1 SGDLS, CDR2 YYNGEE. Between the trimmed V and J ends, which lost 4 bases and 1 base, there was a span of 11 bases. There are 14 residues in the CDR3. The DNA of the CDR3 is TGTGCCAGCAGCTCCGGACAGCCGAACACTGAAGCTTTCTTT. Its protein product is CASSSGQPNTEAFF. Complete variable domain (other parts from reference TRBV9 and TRBJ1-1): DSGVTQTPKHLITATGQRVTLRCSPRSGDLSVYWYQQSLDQGLQFLIQYYNGEERAKGNILERFSAQQFPDLHSELNLSSLELGDSALYFCASSSGQPNTEAFFGQGTRLTVV.

This clone was picked up one time. DNA of the CDR3: TGTGCCAGCAGCATAGGTCGGGGGGACTATGGCTACACCTTC. Residues: CASSIGRGDYGYTF. The rearrangement uses TRBV14 and TRBJ1-2; weak D call: TRBD1 (5 bases). CDR3 length: 14 amino acids. CDR1 is SGHDN, CDR2 FVKESK, per germline. Between the trimmed V and J ends, which lost 5 bases and 3 bases, there was a span of 13 bases.

The V and J genes are TRBV6-5 and TRBJ1-6; tentatively, D is TRBD1 (6 bases). The CDR3 runs to 14 residues. Trimming shortened V by 7 bases and J by 7 bases, and 14 bases separated the two germline ends. Germline CDR1 and CDR2: MNHEY and SVGAGI. In DNA form, the CDR3 reads TGTGCCAGCATCAAGGACAGCTCCAATTCACCCCTCCACTTT. This codes for CASIKDSSNSPLHF.

V gene TRBV28 combines with J gene TRBJ1-6; 9 nucleotides match TRBD1. Per the germline V gene, CDR1 is MDHEN and CDR2 is SYDVKM. There are 14 residues in the CDR3. V was pared by 11 bases and J by 6 bases, with 8 bases of the junction left unmatched. The CDR3 here is CAAHRGPRNSPLHF. The CDR3 nucleotides read TGTGCCGCTCACAGGGGGCCGCGTAATTCACCCCTCCACTTT.

This clone was observed once. The rearrangement uses TRBV18 and TRBJ2-7; TRBD2 is a possible D gene (5 bases). The CDR3 is made up of 14 amino acids. CDR1 and CDR2 from the germline V gene are KGHSH and LQKENI. The ends were cut back, 1 base at V and 7 bases at J, with 14 bases in the middle. The CDR3 reads CASSPRSGNKEQYF. The DNA for the CDR3 is TGTGCCAGCTCACCACGGTCGGGGAACAAGGAGCAGTACTTC.

The gene calls are TRBV7-9 and TRBJ2-3; maybe TRBD1 (6 bases). V dropped 5 bases and J dropped 6 bases, with 15 bases sitting between them. In germline, CDR1 is SEHNR, CDR2 FQNEAQ (reference sequence). CDR3 length: 14 residues. The DNA of the CDR3 is TGTGCCAGCAGCCAGGGACATAACGGGGATACGCAGTATTTT. Protein sequence: CASSQGHNGDTQYF.

The rearrangement uses TRBV6-5 and TRBJ2-7, with D possibly TRBD1 on 5 matching bases. Germline V gene sequence: CDR1 MNHEY, CDR2 SVGAGI. This CDR3 is 14 amino acids long. Between the trimmed V and J ends, which lost 2 bases and 3 bases, there was a span of 11 bases. The CDR3 bases are TGTGCCAGCAGTTACGGCAGGGCCTACTACGAGCAGTACTTC. Residues: CASSYGRAYYEQYF.

The chain joins TRBV27 to TRBJ1-6, with 8 bases that match TRBD1. The V gene end was trimmed by 1 base and the J gene end by 8 bases; junction bases not matched to a gene: 10. The CDR3 length is 17 residues. The V gene's germline CDR1 is MNHEY and CDR2 SMNVEV (reference sequence). DNA for the CDR3: TGTGCCAGCAGTTTATTCACAGGGGGATTAACTTATTCACCCCTCCACTTT. It translates to CASSLFTGGLTYSPLHF.

V gene TRBV7-6 combines with J gene TRBJ2-1, with 7 bases matching TRBD1. Germline lookup yields CDR1 SGHVS and CDR2 FNYEAQ. The CDR3 consists of 15 residues. Unmatched junction bases numbered 10, after V lost 6 bases and J lost 5 bases. CDR3 bases: TGTGCCAGCAGTTCCCCCGGGACAGAGAACAATGAGCAGTTCTTC. This gives the protein CASSSPGTENNEQFF.

The chain recombines TRBV9 with TRBJ1-1, with unresolved D. The ends were cut back, 0 bases at V and 4 bases at J, with 10 bases in the middle. Germline values: CDR1 SGDLS, CDR2 YYNGEE. The CDR3 has 14 amino acids. In DNA form, the CDR3 reads TGTGCCAGCAGCGTAGCTTCAGCGGCCACTGAAGCTTTCTTT. This translates into CASSVASAATEAFF.